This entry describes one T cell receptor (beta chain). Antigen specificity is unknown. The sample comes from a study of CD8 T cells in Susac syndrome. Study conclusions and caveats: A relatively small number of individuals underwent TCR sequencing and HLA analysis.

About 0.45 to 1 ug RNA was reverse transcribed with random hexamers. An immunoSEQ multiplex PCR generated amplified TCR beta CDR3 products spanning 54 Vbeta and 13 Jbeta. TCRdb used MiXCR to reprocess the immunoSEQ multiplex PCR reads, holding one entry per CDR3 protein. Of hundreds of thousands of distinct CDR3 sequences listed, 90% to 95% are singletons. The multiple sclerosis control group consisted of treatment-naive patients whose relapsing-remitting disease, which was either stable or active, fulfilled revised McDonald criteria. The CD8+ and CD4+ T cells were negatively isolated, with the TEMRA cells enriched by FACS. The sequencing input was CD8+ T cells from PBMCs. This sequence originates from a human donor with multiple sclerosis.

The CDR3 region is CASSLGESSGNTIYF. Here the CDR3 DNA reads TGTGCCAGCAGCTTAGGGGAGAGCTCTGGAAACACCATATATTTT. The rearrangement uses TRBV13 and TRBJ1-3; no definite D call. Looked up from germline, CDR1 is PRHDT and CDR2 is FYEKMQ (reference sequence). V lost 0 bases and J 0 bases, leaving 6 bases between the germline ends. The CDR3 runs 15 residues.